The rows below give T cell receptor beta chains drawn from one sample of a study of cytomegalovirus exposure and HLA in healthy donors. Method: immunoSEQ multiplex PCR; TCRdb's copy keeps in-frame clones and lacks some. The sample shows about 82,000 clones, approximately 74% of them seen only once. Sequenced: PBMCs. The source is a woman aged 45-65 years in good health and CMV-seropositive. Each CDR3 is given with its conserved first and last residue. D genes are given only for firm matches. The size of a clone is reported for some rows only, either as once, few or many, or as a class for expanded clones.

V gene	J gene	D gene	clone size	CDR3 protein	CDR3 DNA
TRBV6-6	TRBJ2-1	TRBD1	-	CASSYRGQGRHNEQFF	TGTGCCAGCAGTTACCGGGGACAGGGGAGACACAATGAGCAGTTCTTC
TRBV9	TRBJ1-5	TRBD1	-	CASSAGQGPNQPQHF	TGTGCCAGCAGCGCAGGACAGGGTCCCAATCAGCCCCAGCATTTT
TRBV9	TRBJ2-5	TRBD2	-	CASSVSSGGSQETQYF	TGTGCCAGCAGCGTGTCCAGCGGGGGATCCCAAGAGACCCAGTACTTC
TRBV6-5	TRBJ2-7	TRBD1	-	CASSPKGTVPYEQYF	TGTGCCAGCAGCCCTAAGGGGACAGTCCCCTACGAGCAGTACTTC
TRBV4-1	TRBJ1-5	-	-	CASSQESGQGFRPQHF	TGCGCCAGCAGCCAAGAGAGCGGCCAAGGGTTCCGGCCCCAGCATTTT
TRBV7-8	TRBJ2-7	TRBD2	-	CASSHRGSGSKLGYEQYF	TGTGCCAGCAGCCACCGGGGTAGCGGGAGTAAGTTGGGCTACGAGCAGTACTTC
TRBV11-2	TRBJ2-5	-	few	CASSMDFQETQYF	TGTGCCAGCAGCATGGACTTTCAAGAGACCCAGTACTTC
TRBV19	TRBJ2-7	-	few	CASSNPGYSYEQYF	TGTGCCAGTAGTAACCCAGGCTACTCCTACGAGCAGTACTTC
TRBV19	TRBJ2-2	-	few	CASRSLVHVANTGELFF	TGTGCCAGTAGGAGCCTGGTGCACGTAGCGAACACCGGGGAGCTGTTTTTT
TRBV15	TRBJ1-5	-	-	CATSRGDRRISPSIF	-
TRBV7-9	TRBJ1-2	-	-	CASSRAQGGYGYTF	TGTGCCAGCAGCCGAGCCCAGGGTGGCTATGGCTACACCTTC
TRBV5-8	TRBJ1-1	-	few	CASSFLAGNTEAFF	TGTGCCAGCAGCTTTTTGGCGGGGAACACTGAAGCTTTCTTT
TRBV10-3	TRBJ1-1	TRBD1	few	CAIRGADRLNAEAFF	TGTGCCATCAGGGGGGCGGACAGGTTGAACGCTGAAGCTTTCTTT
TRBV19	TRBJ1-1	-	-	CASSILSTEAFF	TGTGCCAGTAGTATATTGAGCACTGAAGCTTTCTTT
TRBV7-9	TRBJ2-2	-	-	CASSPGTYHTGELFF	TGTGCCAGCAGCCCAGGGACTTACCACACCGGGGAGCTGTTTTTT
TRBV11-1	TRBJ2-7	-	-	CASSLRGSFSYEQYF	TGTGCCAGCAGCTTAAGAGGGTCCTTCTCCTACGAGCAGTACTTC
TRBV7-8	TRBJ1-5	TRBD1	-	CASSLGDRRDQPQHF	TGTGCCAGCAGCTTAGGGGACAGGAGGGATCAGCCCCAGCATTTT
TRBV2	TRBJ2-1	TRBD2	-	CASSDGGSGSEQFF	TGTGCCAGCAGTGACGGGGGGTCTGGGAGTGAGCAGTTCTTC
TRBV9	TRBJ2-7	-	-	CASSVGTGTSEQYF	TGTGCCAGCAGCGTGGGGACAGGGACTAGCGAGCAGTACTTC
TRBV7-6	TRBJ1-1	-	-	CASSFQGPGTEAFF	TGTGCCAGCAGCTTCCAGGGGCCAGGCACTGAAGCTTTCTTT
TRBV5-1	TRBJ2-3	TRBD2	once	CASSILAASTDAQYF	TGCGCCAGCAGCATACTAGCGGCTAGCACAGATGCGCAGTATTTT
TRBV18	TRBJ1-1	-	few	CASSTQGWTEAFF	TGTGCCAGCTCAACGCAGGGTTGGACTGAAGCTTTCTTT